Here is one T cell receptor (beta chain) with its context. Germline V gene sequence: CDR1 LGHNA, CDR2 YNFKEQ. The CDR3 is made up of 15 amino acids. The V segment lost 3 bases and the J segment 3 bases; nucleotides outside the gene matches: 8. The sample belongs to a study of T cell responses to AZD1222 COVID-19 vaccine. The repertoire was sequenced with immunoSEQ multiplex PCR; TCRdb's copy has only in-frame clones and lacks some. The top ten hold 6.9% of the sample, which has roughly 160,000 clones, over 75% seen once. The specimen comprised peripheral blood, sampled on day 0 of AZD1222 vaccination. The receptor was derived from an adult in good health. The chain couples TRBV4-2 to TRBJ2-7, with 7 nucleotides matching TRBD1. CDR3 DNA: TGTGCCAGCAGCCAGGAGCAGGGGGTCAACTACGAGCAGTACTTC. This translates into CASSQEQGVNYEQYF.